The T cell receptor (beta chain) under discussion was sequenced for a study of T cells in Graves' hyperthyroidism and ophthalmopathy. Looking at the study overall: Peripheral blood was secured at the point of initial diagnosis, before any treatment. Study outcomes and limitations: Ophthalmopathy was separated from stable hyperthyroidism by a 13 V-J model.

This clonotype was counted only a few times. What it binds is not known. It was RNA transcripts that yielded the amplified TCR beta CDR3 regions. RT-PCR in the first round (using the HTBI primer set) targeted the TCR CDR3. TCRdb reprocessed the multiplex PCR reads via MiXCR and lists one record per CDR3 protein. The sample has 370,000 or so distinct CDR3 sequences; 13% are singletons. Hyperthyroidism in the patients, aged 18 to 65, was newly diagnosed and under 2 months in duration. In making diagnoses, clinical symptoms, serum thyroxine and TRAb, thyroid ultrasound and orbital computed tomography were all used. Germline V gene sequence: CDR1 SEHNR, CDR2 FQNEAQ (reference sequence). V dropped 2 bases and J dropped 4 bases, with 12 bases sitting between them. The CDR3 totals 15 residues.

This TCR came from a man younger than 40 with Graves' hyperthyroidism that later progressed to Graves' ophthalmopathy. The V gene is TRBV7-9, the J gene TRBJ1-3; no clear D gene. The sample was blood. The CDR3 nucleotides read TGTGCCAGCAGCTTAATGCTCAGATCAGGAAACACCATATATTTT. Protein product: CASSLMLRSGNTIYF.